This T cell receptor beta chain appears in the sequencing data of a study of tumor-infiltrating lymphocytes in primary liver carcinoma. This clonotype has a single count. One junction end disagrees with the germline gene, perhaps due to a read error. Starting material of around 490 ng total RNA yielded TCR beta cDNA via a constant-region primer. Libraries covering TCR beta were generated through three nested multiplex PCR rounds (using a slightly modified ARM-PCR). The study ran its first two PCR rounds for around 9 cycles each, using TRBV1-TRBV30 forward primers and a C-beta reverse primer. TCRdb reanalysed the multiplex PCR reads using MiXCR and keeps one entry per CDR3 protein. The sample carries about 100,000 distinct CDR3 sequences, 55% to 80% recorded once. The CDR3 length is 14 residues. Germline loops: CDR1 SQVTM, CDR2 ANQGSEA. Investigators took RNA and DNA out together from 20-30 mg of unsorted bulk tissue.

The specimen was liver tumor tissue from sampling region 2. The subset was: tumor region T2, inferior pole. This rearrangement joins TRBV29-1 to TRBJ2-7; no clear D gene. This TCR derives from a woman aged 60-75 years with primary liver carcinoma and hepatitis B virus infection. The CDR3 loop reads CSAASSVLAYEQYF. DNA of the CDR3: TGCAGCGCCGCCTCTTCAGTACTTGCCTACGAGCAGTATTTC.